This TCR beta chain was recorded in a study of T cell responses to AZD1222 COVID-19 vaccine. Overall study results and limits: Vaccine-associated CD4 TCRs spanned spike, dominant at 160-218 and 743-854. Possibly, clonal diversity was underestimated; donors were largely white British and included more females. At baseline, seropositivity was found in only 5 to 7 AZD1222 recipients.

Germline CDR1 reads SGDLS; CDR2 reads YYNGEE. CDR3 length: 18 amino acids. The germline V and J ends were trimmed by 4 bases and 0 bases, with 21 bases remaining between them. Using immunoSEQ multiplex PCR, the repertoire was profiled, and TCRdb retains in-frame clones only, with some absent. The sample consists of around 150,000 clones, 70% to 90% of them appearing once. With regard to this clone: Its antigen is currently unknown.

The sequencing used peripheral blood, collected on day 0 of MenACWY control vaccination. The rearrangement links TRBV9 to TRBJ2-3; possible D gene TRBD2, 5 bases. This sequence was found in an adult in good health. CDR3 sequence reads: CASSPPIIGGPSTDTQYF. In DNA, the CDR3 is TGTGCCAGCAGCCCTCCCATAATTGGCGGGCCGAGCACAGATACGCAGTATTTT.